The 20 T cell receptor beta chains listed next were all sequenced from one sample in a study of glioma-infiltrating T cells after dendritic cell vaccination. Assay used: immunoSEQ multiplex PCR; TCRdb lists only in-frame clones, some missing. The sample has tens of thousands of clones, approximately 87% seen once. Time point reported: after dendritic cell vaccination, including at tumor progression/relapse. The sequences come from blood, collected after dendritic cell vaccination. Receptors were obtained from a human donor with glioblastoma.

CDR3 protein: CASSSSSGTSGAIYEQYF. CDR3 nucleotide sequence: TGTGCCAGCAGCTCCTCATCTGGGACTAGCGGAGCCATCTACGAGCAGTACTTC. The chain recombines TRBV7-2 with TRBJ2-7; 11 bases fit TRBD2. V lost 4 bases, J lost 3 bases, and 14 bases stayed unmatched. This CDR3 has 18 amino acids. Germline-derived CDR1 and CDR2 are SGHTA and FQGNSA.

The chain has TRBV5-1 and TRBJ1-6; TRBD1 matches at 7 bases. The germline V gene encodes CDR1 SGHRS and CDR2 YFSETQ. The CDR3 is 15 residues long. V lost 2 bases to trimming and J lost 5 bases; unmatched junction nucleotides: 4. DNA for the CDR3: TGCGCCAGCAGCTTCGGCCAGGGGGATAATTCACCCCTCCACTTT. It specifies CASSFGQGDNSPLHF.

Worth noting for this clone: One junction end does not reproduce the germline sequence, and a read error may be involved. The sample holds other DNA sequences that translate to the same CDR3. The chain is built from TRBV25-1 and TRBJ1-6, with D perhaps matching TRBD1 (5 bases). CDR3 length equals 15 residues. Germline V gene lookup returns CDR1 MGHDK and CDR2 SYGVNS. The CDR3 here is CASSGQGGYNSPLHF. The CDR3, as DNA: TGTGCCAGCAGTGGCCAGGGAGGTTATAATTCCCCCCTCCACTTT.

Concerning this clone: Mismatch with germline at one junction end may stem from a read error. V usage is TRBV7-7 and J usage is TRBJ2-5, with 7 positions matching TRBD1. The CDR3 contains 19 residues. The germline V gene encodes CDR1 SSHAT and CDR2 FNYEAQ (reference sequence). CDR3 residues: CASSSPPRGPGYRGETQYF. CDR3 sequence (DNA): TGTGCTAGCAGCTCCCCCCCGAGGGGGCCGGGTTATCGGGGCGAGACCCAGTACTTC.

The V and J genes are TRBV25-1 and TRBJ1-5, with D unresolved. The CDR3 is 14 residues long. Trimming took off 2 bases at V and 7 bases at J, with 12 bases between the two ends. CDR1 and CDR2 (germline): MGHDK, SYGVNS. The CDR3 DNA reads TGTGCCAGCAGTGAAGCCTTATGGAGCCAGCCCCAGCATTTT. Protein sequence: CASSEALWSQPQHF.

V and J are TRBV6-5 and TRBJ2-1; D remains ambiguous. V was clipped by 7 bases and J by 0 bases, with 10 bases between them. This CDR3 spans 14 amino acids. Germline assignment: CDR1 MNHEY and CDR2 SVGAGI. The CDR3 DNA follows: TGTGCCAGCAAGGTGGAGAGCTCCTACAATGAGCAGTTCTTC. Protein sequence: CASKVESSYNEQFF.

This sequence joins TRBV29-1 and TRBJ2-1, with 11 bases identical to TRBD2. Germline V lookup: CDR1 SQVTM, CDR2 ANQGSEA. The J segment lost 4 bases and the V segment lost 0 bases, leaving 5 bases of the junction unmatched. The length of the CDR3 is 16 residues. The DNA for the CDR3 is TGCAGCGTTGAAGATATTAGCGGGGGGGCATACAATGAGCAGTTCTTC. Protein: CSVEDISGGAYNEQFF.

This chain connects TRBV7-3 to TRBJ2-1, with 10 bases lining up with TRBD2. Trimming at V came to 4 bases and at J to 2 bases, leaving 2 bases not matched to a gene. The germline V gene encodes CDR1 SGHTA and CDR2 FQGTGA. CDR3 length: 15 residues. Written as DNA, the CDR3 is TGTGCCAGCAGCTCTAGCGGGGGTACCTACAATGAGCAGTTCTTC. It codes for CASSSSGGTYNEQFF.

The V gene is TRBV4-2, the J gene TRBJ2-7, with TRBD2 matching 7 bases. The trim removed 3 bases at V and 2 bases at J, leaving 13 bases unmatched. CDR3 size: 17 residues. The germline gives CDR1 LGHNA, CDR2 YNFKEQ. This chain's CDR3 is CASSHQGSGGLTYEQYF. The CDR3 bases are TGTGCCAGCAGCCACCAGGGCTCGGGAGGACTTACCTACGAGCAGTACTTC.

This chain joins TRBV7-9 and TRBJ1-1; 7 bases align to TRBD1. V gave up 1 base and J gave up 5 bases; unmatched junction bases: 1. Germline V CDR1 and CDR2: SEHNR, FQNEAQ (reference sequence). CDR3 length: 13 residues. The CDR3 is CASSLGQGTEAFF. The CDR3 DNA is TGTGCCAGCAGCTTAGGACAGGGAACTGAAGCTTTCTTT.

The DNA of the CDR3 is TGTGCCTGGAGCTATCCAGGGAGGCTGTGGGAGACCCAGTACTTC. This encodes CAWSYPGRLWETQYF. This chain links TRBV30 with TRBJ2-5; the D gene is possibly TRBD2 (6 bases). Looked up from germline, CDR1 is GTSNPN and CDR2 is SVGIG (reference sequence). The CDR3 has 15 residues. Trimming took 3 bases from V and 5 from J, leaving 19 bases between them.

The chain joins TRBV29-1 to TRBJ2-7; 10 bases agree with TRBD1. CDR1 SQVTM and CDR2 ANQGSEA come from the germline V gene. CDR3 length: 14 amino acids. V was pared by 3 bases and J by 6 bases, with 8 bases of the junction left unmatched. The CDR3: CSVDGTGAKGEQYF. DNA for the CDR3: TGCAGCGTTGACGGGACAGGGGCTAAGGGCGAGCAGTACTTC.

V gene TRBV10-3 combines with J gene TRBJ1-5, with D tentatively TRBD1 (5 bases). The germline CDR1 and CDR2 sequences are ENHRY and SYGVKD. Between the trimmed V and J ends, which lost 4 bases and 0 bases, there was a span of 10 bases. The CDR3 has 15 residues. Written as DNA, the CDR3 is TGTGCCATCAGTGTAGGGGAATATAGCAATCAGCCCCAGCATTTT. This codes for CAISVGEYSNQPQHF.

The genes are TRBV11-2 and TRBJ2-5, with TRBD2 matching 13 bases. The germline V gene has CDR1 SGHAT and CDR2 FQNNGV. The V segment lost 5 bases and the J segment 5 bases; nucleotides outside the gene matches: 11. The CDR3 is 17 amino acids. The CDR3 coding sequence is TGTGCCAGCAGCCCCCCGGGACTAGCGGGGTCTAGGGAGACCCAGTACTTC. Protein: CASSPPGLAGSRETQYF.

CDR3 residues: CASSDTNQPQHF. The DNA of the CDR3 is TGTGCCAGCTCCGACACGAACCAGCCCCAGCATTTT. This chain joins TRBV18 and TRBJ1-5, with no clear D. This CDR3 spans 12 amino acids. Trimming left V 6 bases short and J 7 bases short, with 10 bases between. Looked up from germline, CDR1 is KGHSH and CDR2 is LQKENI.

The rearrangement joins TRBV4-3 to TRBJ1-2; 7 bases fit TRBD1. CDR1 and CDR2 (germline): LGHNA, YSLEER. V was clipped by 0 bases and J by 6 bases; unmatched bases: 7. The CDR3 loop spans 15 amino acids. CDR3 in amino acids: CASSQDGDRVDGYTF. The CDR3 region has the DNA TGCGCCAGCAGCCAAGATGGAGACAGGGTCGATGGCTACACCTTC.

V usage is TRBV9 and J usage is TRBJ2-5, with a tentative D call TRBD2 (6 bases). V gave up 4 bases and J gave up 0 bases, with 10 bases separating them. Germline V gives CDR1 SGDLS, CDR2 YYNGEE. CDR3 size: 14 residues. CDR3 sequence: CASSHAGNQETQYF. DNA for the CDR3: TGTGCCAGCAGCCACGCGGGGAACCAAGAGACCCAGTACTTC.

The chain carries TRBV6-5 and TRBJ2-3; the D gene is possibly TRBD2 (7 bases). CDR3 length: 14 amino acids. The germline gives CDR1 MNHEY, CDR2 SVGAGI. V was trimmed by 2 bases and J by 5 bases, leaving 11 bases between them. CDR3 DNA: TGTGCCAGCAGTTACGGGGGGGGCGTAGATACGCAGTATTTT. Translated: CASSYGGGVDTQYF.

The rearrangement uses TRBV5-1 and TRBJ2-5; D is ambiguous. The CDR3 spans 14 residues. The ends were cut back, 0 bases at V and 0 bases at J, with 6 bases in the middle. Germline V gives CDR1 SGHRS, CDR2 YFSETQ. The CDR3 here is CASSLVTDQETQYF. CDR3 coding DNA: TGCGCCAGCAGCTTGGTTACAGACCAAGAGACCCAGTACTTC.

The CDR3 DNA sequence: TGTGCCTGGAGTGCTCGTCCGGTCACCTATGGCTACACCTTC. Its protein is CAWSARPVTYGYTF. The chain employs TRBV30 and TRBJ1-2, with unresolved D. The V end was cut by 1 base, the J end by 4 bases, with 13 bases between. Germline V gene lookup returns CDR1 GTSNPN and CDR2 SVGIG (reference sequence). CDR3 length equals 14 residues.